The 9 T cell receptor beta chains below all came from one sample that was sequenced in a study of T cell repertoires in cytomegalovirus infection. TCRdb recomputed calls from the reads with MiXCR, one row per CDR3 protein. The repertoire consists of approximately 180,000 distinct CDR3 sequences, with roughly 19% occurring once and the leading ten covering about 2.9%. The sample was PBMCs. The receptors derive from a human donor in good health (CMV status not recorded). Some clones in this sample may be carry-over from other donors' samples.

This clonotype was detected ten times or more. V gene TRBV7-9 combines with J gene TRBJ2-1; D ambiguous. Germline CDR1 is SEHNR and CDR2 is FQNEAQ (reference sequence). Trimming removed 3 bases from V and 5 bases from J, with 11 bases in between. The CDR3 consists of 14 residues. CDR3 residues: CASSFLGVNNEQFF. The CDR3 DNA follows: TGTGCCAGCAGCTTTTTAGGAGTGAACAATGAGCAGTTCTTC.

The genes are TRBV28 and TRBJ2-6, with TRBD2 matching over 8 bases. V shed 7 bases, J shed 4 bases, and the junction held 12 bases outside the gene matches. Per germline, CDR1 MDHEN and CDR2 SYDVKM. The CDR3 totals 17 residues. As DNA, the CDR3 is TGTGCCAGCACATCTTCCGGGAGGGCCTTAGGGGCCAACGTCCTGACTTTC. Amino acids: CASTSSGRALGANVLTF.

There are a few counts of this clonotype. The V gene is TRBV5-1, the J gene TRBJ1-4; D may be TRBD1 (5 bases). Between the trimmed V and J ends, which lost 0 bases and 6 bases, there was a span of 9 bases. The CDR3 contains 14 residues. Germline assignment: CDR1 SGHRS and CDR2 YFSETQ. The CDR3: CASSLGGTHEKLFF. The CDR3 nucleotides read TGCGCCAGCAGCTTGGGAGGGACCCATGAAAAACTGTTTTTT.

V is TRBV5-6 and J is TRBJ1-6; no firm D call. V was pared by 0 bases and J by 8 bases, with 18 bases between. Looked up from germline, CDR1 is SGHDT and CDR2 is YYEEEE. The length of the CDR3 is 17 residues. The chain's CDR3 is CASSLGGFQRIDSPLHF. As DNA, the CDR3 is TGTGCCAGCAGCTTGGGTGGATTTCAACGGATAGATTCACCCCTCCACTTT. Filled out from reference TRBV5-6 and TRBJ1-6, the complete variable domain reads DAGVTQSPTHLIKTRGQQVTLRCSPKSGHDTVSWYQQALGQGPQFIFQYYEEEERQRGNFPDRFSGHQFPNYSSELNVNALLLGDSALYLCASSLGGFQRIDSPLHFGNGTRLTVT.

In this sample, this clonotype turned up a few times. The chain combines TRBV4-3 with TRBJ2-7, with 8 nucleotides matching TRBD2. With 1 base clipped from V and 3 bases from J, the junction kept 5 bases outside the gene matches. This CDR3 region has 15 residues. CDR1 is LGHNA and CDR2 is YSLEER in the germline V gene. CDR3 in DNA: TGCGCCAGCAGCCAAGCAAACCTAGCGGGCTACGAGCAGTACTTC. It specifies CASSQANLAGYEQYF.

The chain is built from TRBV10-3 and TRBJ1-2, with D hard to call. This CDR3 has 13 residues. V gave up 4 bases and J gave up 6 bases, with 12 bases separating them. Looked up from germline, CDR1 is ENHRY and CDR2 is SYGVKD. In nucleotides, the CDR3 is TGTGCCATCAGTGGACACCAAAATAATGGCTACACCTTC. Translated, it gives CAISGHQNNGYTF.

This clonotype was counted between two and nine times. V and J are TRBV30 and TRBJ2-7; D is possibly TRBD2 (5 bases). The CDR3 is 11 amino acids. Trimming pared 5 bases from V and 10 bases from J, leaving 15 bases between. From germline, CDR1 is GTSNPN and CDR2 SVGIG (reference sequence). The DNA for the CDR3 is TGTGCCTGGGATAGGGCGGGTTCTCAGTACTTC. It codes for CAWDRAGSQYF.

The sample holds a few counts of this clonotype. The V gene is TRBV20-1, the J gene TRBJ2-1, with 7 bases that match TRBD2. After removal of 5 bases from V and 6 bases from J, the junction contained 16 bases not matched to a gene. This CDR3 is built from 16 residues. Germline V gives CDR1 DFQATT, CDR2 SNEGSKA (reference sequence). CDR3 region: CSALNPSSGTSNEQFF. The CDR3 DNA reads as TGCAGTGCTCTGAACCCTTCTAGCGGAACGAGCAATGAGCAGTTCTTC.

CDR3 protein: CASERAMNNEQFF. Here the CDR3 DNA reads TGTGCCAGCGAACGGGCCATGAACAATGAGCAGTTCTTC. The V and J genes are TRBV2 and TRBJ2-1; D is ambiguous. The CDR3 is 13 residues long. The germline CDR1 and CDR2 sequences are SNHLY and FYNNEI. V lost 8 bases and J 5 bases, leaving 13 bases between the germline ends.